This is a list of T cell receptor beta chains from one sample in a study of shared clonotypes between healthy human individuals. Sequencing used immunoSEQ multiplex PCR; TCRdb keeps in-frame clones, though not all of them. The sample includes fewer than 500,000 clones, over 75% of them seen just once. The sample consisted of PBMCs. These TCRs come from a woman in her forties in good health. Some clones in this sample may be carry-over from other donors' samples. Both conserved end residues are part of each CDR3. Each record gives: CDR3 protein, CDR3 DNA, clone size, V gene, J gene, D gene. The D gene is left open where the match is weak. Expanded clones get a size class; other rows say once, few or many, or leave the size out.

CDR3 protein: CASSTLTGGNTEAFF
CDR3 DNA: TGTGCCAGCAGCACCCTGACGGGCGGGAACACTGAAGCTTTCTTT
clone size: .
V gene: TRBV9
J gene: TRBJ1-1
D gene: .

CDR3 protein: CASSRGLAGGLEQYF
CDR3 DNA: TGTGCCAGCAGCAGGGGACTAGCGGGAGGACTCGAGCAGTACTTC
clone size: .
V gene: TRBV7-9
J gene: TRBJ2-7
D gene: TRBD2

CDR3 protein: CAWSASQVRRGSDTEAFF
CDR3 DNA: TGTGCCTGGAGTGCCTCCCAGGTCCGACGGGGATCGGACACTGAAGCTTTCTTT
clone size: many
V gene: TRBV30
J gene: TRBJ1-1
D gene: .

CDR3 protein: CASSRQVDTEAFF
CDR3 DNA: TGTGCCAGCAGTCGGCAGGTTGATACTGAAGCTTTCTTT
clone size: .
V gene: TRBV27
J gene: TRBJ1-1
D gene: .

CDR3 protein: CATSKKISSAGEETQYF
CDR3 DNA: TGTGCCACCAGCAAGAAGATATCGTCAGCGGGTGAAGAGACCCAGTACTTC
clone size: .
V gene: TRBV15
J gene: TRBJ2-5
D gene: .

CDR3 protein: CASSAQGQGRLFF
CDR3 DNA: TGTGCCAGCAGCGCCCAGGGACAGGGAAGGCTGTTTTTT
clone size: .
V gene: TRBV2
J gene: TRBJ2-2
D gene: TRBD1

CDR3 protein: CASSLDSGRAYEQYF
CDR3 DNA: TGCGCCAGCAGCTTGGATAGCGGGAGGGCCTACGAGCAGTACTTC
clone size: .
V gene: TRBV5-1
J gene: TRBJ2-7
D gene: TRBD2

CDR3 protein: CSSTYEQYF
CDR3 DNA: TGCAGTAGTACCTACGAGCAGTACTTC
clone size: .
V gene: TRBV20-1
J gene: TRBJ2-7
D gene: .

CDR3 protein: CASSEEPSGDFYEQYF
CDR3 DNA: TGTGCCAGCAGTGAAGAACCTAGCGGGGATTTCTACGAGCAGTACTTC
clone size: few
V gene: TRBV6-1
J gene: TRBJ2-7
D gene: TRBD2

CDR3 protein: CASSPRQGNYEQYF
CDR3 DNA: TGCGCCAGCAGCCCAAGACAGGGAAACTACGAGCAGTACTTC
clone size: few
V gene: TRBV5-1
J gene: TRBJ2-7
D gene: TRBD1

CDR3 protein: CASSENRYTDTQYF
CDR3 DNA: TGTGCCAGCAGTGAGAACAGATACACAGATACGCAGTATTTT
clone size: .
V gene: TRBV6-1
J gene: TRBJ2-3
D gene: .

CDR3 protein: CASSFRQSYEQYF
CDR3 DNA: TGTGCCAGCAGCTTTCGACAGTCCTACGAGCAGTACTTC
clone size: .
V gene: TRBV5-4
J gene: TRBJ2-7
D gene: .

CDR3 protein: CASSIGNNNYGYTF
CDR3 DNA: TGTGCCAGTAGTATAGGGAACAATAACTATGGCTACACCTTC
clone size: .
V gene: TRBV19
J gene: TRBJ1-2
D gene: .

CDR3 protein: CASSAAGTEDYGYTF
CDR3 DNA: TGTGCCAGCAGCGCCGCCGGGACAGAAGACTATGGCTACACCTTC
clone size: .
V gene: TRBV5-4
J gene: TRBJ1-2
D gene: TRBD1

CDR3 protein: CAAPPDTGELFF
CDR3 DNA: TGTGCCGCCCCCCCGGACACCGGGGAGCTGTTTTTT
clone size: few
V gene: TRBV7-9
J gene: TRBJ2-2
D gene: .

CDR3 protein: CASSSEAVQETQYF
CDR3 DNA: TGCGCCAGCAGTTCGGAGGCGGTCCAAGAGACCCAGTACTTC
clone size: .
V gene: TRBV5-1
J gene: TRBJ2-5
D gene: .

CDR3 protein: CASSEVRGGELFF
CDR3 DNA: TGTGCCAGCAGTGAAGTGAGGGGGGGGGAGCTGTTTTTT
clone size: few
V gene: TRBV6-1
J gene: TRBJ2-2
D gene: .

CDR3 protein: CASWGGAYSNQPQHF
CDR3 DNA: TGTGCCAGTTGGGGGGGGGCATATAGCAATCAGCCCCAGCATTTT
clone size: .
V gene: TRBV6-5
J gene: TRBJ1-5
D gene: .

CDR3 protein: CASSIDGGSGRNEQFF
CDR3 DNA: TGTGCCAGTAGTATAGATGGGGGTAGCGGGAGGAATGAGCAGTTCTTC
clone size: .
V gene: TRBV19
J gene: TRBJ2-1
D gene: TRBD2

CDR3 protein: CASRTGTDQSYGYTF
CDR3 DNA: TGTGCCAGCAGGACCGGGACAGACCAATCCTATGGCTACACCTTC
clone size: .
V gene: TRBV6-6
J gene: TRBJ1-2
D gene: TRBD1

CDR3 protein: CSVERRGVTEAFF
CDR3 DNA: TGCAGCGTTGAAAGGCGGGGTGTGACTGAAGCTTTCTTT
clone size: .
V gene: TRBV29-1
J gene: TRBJ1-1
D gene: .

CDR3 protein: CASSDRDRVAGEQFF
CDR3 DNA: TGTGCCAGCAGTGACCGGGACAGGGTTGCTGGTGAGCAGTTCTTC
clone size: .
V gene: TRBV6-1
J gene: TRBJ2-1
D gene: TRBD1

CDR3 protein: CASSTHRDQETQYF
CDR3 DNA: TGTGCCAGCAGTACCCATCGGGACCAAGAGACCCAGTACTTC
clone size: .
V gene: TRBV27
J gene: TRBJ2-5
D gene: .

CDR3 protein: CASSIKNTEAFF
CDR3 DNA: TGTGCCAGCAGCATAAAGAACACTGAAGCTTTCTTT
clone size: few
V gene: TRBV7-9
J gene: TRBJ1-1
D gene: .

CDR3 protein: CASSNPGLANEQFF
CDR3 DNA: TGTGCCAGTAGTAACCCGGGACTAGCGAATGAGCAGTTCTTC
clone size: many
V gene: TRBV19
J gene: TRBJ2-1
D gene: TRBD2

CDR3 protein: CASSQVGTAYEQYF
CDR3 DNA: TGCGCCAGCAGCCAAGTCGGGACAGCTTACGAGCAGTACTTC
clone size: .
V gene: TRBV4-1
J gene: TRBJ2-7
D gene: TRBD1

CDR3 protein: CASSPEGDRLDEKLFF
CDR3 DNA: TGTGCCAGCAGCCCCGAGGGGGACAGGTTGGATGAAAAACTGTTTTTT
clone size: many
V gene: TRBV4-2
J gene: TRBJ1-4
D gene: TRBD1

CDR3 protein: CASSWGQFPGELFF
CDR3 DNA: TGTGCCAGCAGTTGGGGACAGTTTCCCGGGGAGCTGTTTTTT
clone size: once
V gene: TRBV27
J gene: TRBJ2-2
D gene: TRBD1

CDR3 protein: CASSETTYRVPRSPLHF
CDR3 DNA: TGCGCCAGCAGTGAGACTACCTACAGGGTCCCCAGGTCACCCCTCCACTTT
clone size: few
V gene: TRBV10-2
J gene: TRBJ1-6
D gene: .

CDR3 protein: CASSLAVAGEADTQYF
CDR3 DNA: TGCGCCAGCAGCTTGGCCGTCGCGGGAGAAGCAGATACGCAGTATTTT
clone size: .
V gene: TRBV5-1
J gene: TRBJ2-3
D gene: TRBD2

CDR3 protein: CASSQKRGLAGLGKNIQYF
CDR3 DNA: TGCGCCAGCAGCCAAAAAAGGGGACTAGCGGGACTGGGCAAAAACATTCAGTACTTC
clone size: .
V gene: TRBV4-3
J gene: TRBJ2-4
D gene: TRBD2

CDR3 protein: CASSSQDLEQYF
CDR3 DNA: TGTGCCAGCAGCTCCCAGGACCTCGAGCAGTACTTC
clone size: .
V gene: TRBV28
J gene: TRBJ2-7
D gene: .

CDR3 protein: CAAQDWMNTEAFF
CDR3 DNA: TGTGCCGCCCAGGACTGGATGAACACTGAAGCTTTCTTT
clone size: .
V gene: TRBV28
J gene: TRBJ1-1
D gene: .

CDR3 protein: CAISGTGSYNEQFF
CDR3 DNA: TGTGCCATATCCGGGACAGGCTCCTACAATGAGCAGTTCTTC
clone size: .
V gene: TRBV2
J gene: TRBJ2-1
D gene: TRBD1

CDR3 protein: CAIREGPAGSYEQYF
CDR3 DNA: TGTGCCATCAGGGAAGGACCAGCGGGATCCTACGAGCAGTACTTC
clone size: few
V gene: TRBV10-3
J gene: TRBJ2-7
D gene: TRBD2

CDR3 protein: CASSPRGGPNSGNTIYF
CDR3 DNA: TGTGCCAGCAGCCCCAGGGGGGGGCCAAACTCTGGAAACACCATATATTTT
clone size: .
V gene: TRBV7-2
J gene: TRBJ1-3
D gene: TRBD1

CDR3 protein: CATDSTDTQYF
CDR3 DNA: TGTGCCACTGACAGCACAGATACGCAGTATTTT
clone size: .
V gene: TRBV2
J gene: TRBJ2-3
D gene: .

CDR3 protein: CASSESGKYGYTF
CDR3 DNA: TGTGCCAGCAGTGAATCGGGGAAATATGGCTACACCTTC
clone size: .
V gene: TRBV6-1
J gene: TRBJ1-2
D gene: .

CDR3 protein: CASSQERLAGPYNEQFF
CDR3 DNA: TGCGCCAGCAGCCAAGAGAGGCTAGCGGGACCCTACAATGAGCAGTTCTTC
clone size: .
V gene: TRBV4-1
J gene: TRBJ2-1
D gene: TRBD2

CDR3 protein: CATNPTSGLSYEQYF
CDR3 DNA: TGTGCTACCAATCCGACTAGCGGCCTATCCTACGAGCAGTACTTC
clone size: .
V gene: TRBV7-9
J gene: TRBJ2-7
D gene: TRBD2

CDR3 protein: CATGQGGSGANVLTF
CDR3 DNA: TGTGCCACCGGACAGGGAGGATCGGGGGCCAACGTCCTGACTTTC
clone size: few
V gene: TRBV28
J gene: TRBJ2-6
D gene: TRBD1

CDR3 protein: CASSEQTRGNEQFF
CDR3 DNA: TGCGCCAGCAGTGAGCAGACCCGTGGGAATGAGCAGTTCTTC
clone size: once
V gene: TRBV10-2
J gene: TRBJ2-1
D gene: .

CDR3 protein: CASSLPGPRNEQFF
CDR3 DNA: TGTGCCAGCAGCCTCCCCGGGCCCCGCAATGAGCAGTTCTTC
clone size: .
V gene: TRBV5-4
J gene: TRBJ2-1
D gene: .